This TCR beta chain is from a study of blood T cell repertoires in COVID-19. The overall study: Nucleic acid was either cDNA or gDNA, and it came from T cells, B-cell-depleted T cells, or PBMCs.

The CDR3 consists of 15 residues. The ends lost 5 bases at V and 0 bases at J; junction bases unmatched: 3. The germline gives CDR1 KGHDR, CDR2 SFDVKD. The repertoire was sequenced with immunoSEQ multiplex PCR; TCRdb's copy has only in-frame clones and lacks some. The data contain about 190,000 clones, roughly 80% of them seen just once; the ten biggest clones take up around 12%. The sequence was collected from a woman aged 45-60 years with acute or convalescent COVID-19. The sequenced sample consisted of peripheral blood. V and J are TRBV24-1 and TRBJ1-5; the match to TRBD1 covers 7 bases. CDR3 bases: TGTGCCACCAGTGCGACAGGGTCTAGCAATCAGCCCCAGCATTTT. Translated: CATSATGSSNQPQHF.